This TCR beta chain was captured in a study of radiotherapy plus CTLA-4 blockade in lung cancer. Study-wide points: Tumor-derived TCR clones expanded in blood after radiotherapy plus ipilimumab. Early clone dynamics of blood T cells, plus interferon-beta, reportedly predicted response best.

Assay: immunoSEQ multiplex PCR; the TCRdb copy retains only in-frame clones and omits some. The profile shows about 98,000 clones, approximately 78% of them singletons. This clone was recorded once. What it binds is unknown. The clonotype originates from a human donor with non-small cell lung cancer who had a partial response to radiotherapy plus ipilimumab. The starting material was peripheral blood, obtained from a patient treated with radiotherapy plus ipilimumab.

The CDR3 DNA is TGTGCCAGCTCGAAGGGGGGGGCCTCTGGAAACACCATATATTTT. It encodes CASSKGGASGNTIYF. J is TRBJ1-3 and V is TRBV6-5; tentatively, D is TRBD1 (6 bases). Between the trimmed V and J ends, which lost 8 bases and 0 bases, there was a span of 14 bases. The CDR3 spans 15 residues. Germline CDR1 MNHEY, CDR2 SVGAGI.